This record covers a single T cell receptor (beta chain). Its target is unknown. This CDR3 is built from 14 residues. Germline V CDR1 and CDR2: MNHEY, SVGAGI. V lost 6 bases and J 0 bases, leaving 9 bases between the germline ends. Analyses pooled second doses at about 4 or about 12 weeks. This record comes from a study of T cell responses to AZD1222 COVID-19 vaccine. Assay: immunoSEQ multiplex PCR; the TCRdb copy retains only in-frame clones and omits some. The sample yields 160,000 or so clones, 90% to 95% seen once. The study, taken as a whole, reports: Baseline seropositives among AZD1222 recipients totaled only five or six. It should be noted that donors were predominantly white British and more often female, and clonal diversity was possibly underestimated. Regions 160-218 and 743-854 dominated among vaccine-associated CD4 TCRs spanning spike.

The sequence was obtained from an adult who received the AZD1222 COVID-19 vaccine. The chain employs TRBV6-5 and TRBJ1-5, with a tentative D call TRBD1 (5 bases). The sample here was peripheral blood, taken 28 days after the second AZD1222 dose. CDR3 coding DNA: TGTGCCAGCAGCAGCAGGGTTAGCAATCAGCCCCAGCATTTT. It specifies CASSSRVSNQPQHF.